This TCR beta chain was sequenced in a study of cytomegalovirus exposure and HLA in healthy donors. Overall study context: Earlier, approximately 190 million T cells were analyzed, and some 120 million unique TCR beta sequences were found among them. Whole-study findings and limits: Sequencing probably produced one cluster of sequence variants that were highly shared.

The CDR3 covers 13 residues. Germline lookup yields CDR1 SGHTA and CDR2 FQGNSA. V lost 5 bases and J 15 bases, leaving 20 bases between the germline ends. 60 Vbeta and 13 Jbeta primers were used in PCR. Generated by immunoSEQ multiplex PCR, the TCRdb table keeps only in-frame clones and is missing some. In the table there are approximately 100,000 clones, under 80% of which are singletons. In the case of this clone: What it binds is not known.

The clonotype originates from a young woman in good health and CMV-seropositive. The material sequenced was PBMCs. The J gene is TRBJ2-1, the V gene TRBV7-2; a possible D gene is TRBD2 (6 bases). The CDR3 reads CASSTQSGHGAFF. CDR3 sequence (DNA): TGTGCCAGCAGCACCCAAAGCGGGCACGGTGCGTTCTTC.